What follows is one T cell receptor beta chain and its context. The sample belongs to a study of regulatory T cells in long-lasting Graves disease. Time point here: persistent/refractory GD, antithyroid drugs over 5 years with positive TRAb. Extracted RNA from PBMCs served as the source of the TCR library. Arm-PCR of CDR3 regions with iRepertoire HTBI primers generated TCR beta libraries. Under the authors' procedure: Taken together, the samples had 62 TRBV and 13 to 15 TRBJ segments identified. MiXCR, run by TCRdb on the multiplex PCR reads, gives a single entry per CDR3 protein. TCRdb's processing, not the authors' own work, is the source of the V and J calls. The sample contains roughly 400,000 distinct CDR3 sequences, roughly a fifth of which appear only once. CDR3 length equals 15 residues. Trimming stripped 0 bases from V and 4 bases from J, with 10 bases between. Germline CDR1 is LNHNV and CDR2 is YYDKDF (reference sequence).

The receptor was derived from a female donor with Graves disease. Material: peripheral blood mononuclear cells (PBMCs), obtained when the disease was refractory, from a patient treated with antithyroid drugs. The rearrangement joins TRBV15 to TRBJ1-5; D unresolved. CDR3 sequence (DNA): TGTGCCACCAGCAGAGATAAGAGCCGAAATCAGCCCCAGCATTTT. Translated: CATSRDKSRNQPQHF. Full variable domain (outside the CDR3, taken from reference TRBV15 and TRBJ1-5): DAMVIQNPRYQVTQFGKPVTLSCSQTLNHNVMYWYQQKSSQAPKLLFHYYDKDFNNEADTPDNFQSRRPNTSFCFLDIRSPGLGDTAMYLCATSRDKSRNQPQHFGDGTRLSIL.